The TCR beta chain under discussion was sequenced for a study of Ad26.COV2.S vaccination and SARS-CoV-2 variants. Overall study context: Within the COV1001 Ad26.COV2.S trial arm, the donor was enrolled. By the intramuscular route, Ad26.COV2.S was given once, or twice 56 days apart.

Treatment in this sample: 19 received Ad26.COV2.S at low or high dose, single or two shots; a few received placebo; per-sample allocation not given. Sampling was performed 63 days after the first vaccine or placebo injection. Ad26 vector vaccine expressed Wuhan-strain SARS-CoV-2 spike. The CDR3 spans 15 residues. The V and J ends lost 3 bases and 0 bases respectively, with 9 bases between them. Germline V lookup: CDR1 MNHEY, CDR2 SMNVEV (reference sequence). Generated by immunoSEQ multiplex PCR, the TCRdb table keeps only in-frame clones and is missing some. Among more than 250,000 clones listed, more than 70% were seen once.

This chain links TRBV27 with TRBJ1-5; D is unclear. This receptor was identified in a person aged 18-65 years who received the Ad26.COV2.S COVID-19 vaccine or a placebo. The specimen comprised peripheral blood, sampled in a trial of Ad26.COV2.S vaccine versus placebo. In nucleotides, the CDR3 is TGTGCCAGCAGTTTTCACAGTAATAGCAATCAGCCCCAGCATTTT. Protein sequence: CASSFHSNSNQPQHF.